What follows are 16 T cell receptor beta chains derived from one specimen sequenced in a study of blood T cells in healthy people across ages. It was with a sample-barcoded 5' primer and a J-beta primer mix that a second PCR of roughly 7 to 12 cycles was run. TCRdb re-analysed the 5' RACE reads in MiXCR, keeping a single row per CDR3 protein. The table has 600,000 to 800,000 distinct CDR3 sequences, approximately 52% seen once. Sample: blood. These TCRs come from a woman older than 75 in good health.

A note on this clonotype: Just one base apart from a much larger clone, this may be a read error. CDR3 in DNA: TGCGCCAGCAGCTTGAGCAATACGGGGACCTGGGAGACCCAGTTCTTC. It translates to CASSLSNTGTWETQFF. The J gene is TRBJ2-1, the V gene TRBV5-1; D assignment may be TRBD1 or TRBD2 (5 bases each). The CDR3 covers 16 residues. Trimming took 1 base from V and 13 from J, leaving 24 bases between them. Germline V gene data show CDR1 as SGHRS and CDR2 as YFSETQ.

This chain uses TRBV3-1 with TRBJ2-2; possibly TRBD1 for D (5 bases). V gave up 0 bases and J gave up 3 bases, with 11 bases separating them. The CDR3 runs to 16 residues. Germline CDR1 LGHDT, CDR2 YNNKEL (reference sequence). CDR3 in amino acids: CASSQEYPGHTGELFF. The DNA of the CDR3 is TGTGCCAGCAGCCAAGAGTATCCAGGGCACACCGGGGAGCTGTTTTTT.

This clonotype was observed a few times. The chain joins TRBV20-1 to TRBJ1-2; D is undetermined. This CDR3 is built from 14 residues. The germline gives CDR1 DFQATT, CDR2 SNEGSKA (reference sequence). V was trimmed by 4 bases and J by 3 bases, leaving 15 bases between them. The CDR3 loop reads CSATGLPEDYGYTF. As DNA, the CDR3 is TGCAGTGCTACCGGGCTCCCGGAGGACTATGGCTACACCTTC.

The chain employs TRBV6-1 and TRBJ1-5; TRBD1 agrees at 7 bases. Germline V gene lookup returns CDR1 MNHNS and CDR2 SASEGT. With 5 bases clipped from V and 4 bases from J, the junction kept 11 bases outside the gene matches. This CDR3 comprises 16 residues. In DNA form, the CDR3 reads TGTGCCAGCAGTCCCGATCCGGGGACAGCTAATCAGCCCCAGCATTTT. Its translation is CASSPDPGTANQPQHF.

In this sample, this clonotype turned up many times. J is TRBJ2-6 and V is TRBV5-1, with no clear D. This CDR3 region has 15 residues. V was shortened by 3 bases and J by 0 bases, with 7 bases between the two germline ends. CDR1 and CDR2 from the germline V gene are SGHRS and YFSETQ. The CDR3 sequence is CASSSPGSGANVLTF. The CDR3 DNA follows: TGCGCCAGCAGCTCTCCCGGCTCTGGGGCCAACGTCCTGACTTTC.

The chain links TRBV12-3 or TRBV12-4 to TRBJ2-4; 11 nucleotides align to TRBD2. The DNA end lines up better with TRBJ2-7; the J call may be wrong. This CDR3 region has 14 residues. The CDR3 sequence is CASNLAGGRYEQYF. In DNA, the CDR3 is TGTGCCAGCAATCTAGCGGGAGGTCGCTACGAGCAGTACTTC.

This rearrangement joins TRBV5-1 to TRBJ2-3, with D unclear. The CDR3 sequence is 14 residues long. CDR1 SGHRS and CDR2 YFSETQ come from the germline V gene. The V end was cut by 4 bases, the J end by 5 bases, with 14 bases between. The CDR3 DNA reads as TGCGCCAGCAGCGACAATCTAGTGCGAGATACGCAGTATTTT. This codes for CASSDNLVRDTQYF.

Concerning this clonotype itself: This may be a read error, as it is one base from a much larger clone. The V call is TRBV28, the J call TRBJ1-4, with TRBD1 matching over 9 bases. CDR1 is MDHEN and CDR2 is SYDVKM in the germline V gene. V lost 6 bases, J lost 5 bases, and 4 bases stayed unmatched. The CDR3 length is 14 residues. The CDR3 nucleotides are TGTGCCAGCAGGCCCGGGACAGGGAATGAAAAACTGTTTTTT. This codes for CASRPGTGNEKLFF.

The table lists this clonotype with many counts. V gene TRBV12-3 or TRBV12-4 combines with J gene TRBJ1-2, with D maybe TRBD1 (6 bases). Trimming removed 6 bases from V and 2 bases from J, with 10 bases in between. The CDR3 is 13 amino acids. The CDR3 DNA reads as TGTGCCAGCAGGCCGGACAGAAACTATGGCTACACCTTC. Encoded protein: CASRPDRNYGYTF.

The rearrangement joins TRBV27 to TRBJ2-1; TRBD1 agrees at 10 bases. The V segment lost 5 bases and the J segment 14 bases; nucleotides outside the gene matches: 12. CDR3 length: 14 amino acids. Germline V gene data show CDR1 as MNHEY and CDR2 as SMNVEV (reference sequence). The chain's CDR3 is CASSTSTGGVLKFF. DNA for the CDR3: TGTGCCAGCAGTACATCGACAGGGGGCGTCTTGAAGTTCTTC.

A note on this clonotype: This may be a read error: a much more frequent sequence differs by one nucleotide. CDR3: CASSAGGRTYNEQYF. DNA for the CDR3: TGTGCCAGCAGTGCGGGAGGGAGGACCTACAATGAGCAGTACTTC. The J gene is TRBJ2-1, the V gene TRBV28, with 9 bases lining up with TRBD2. The tail of the sequence fits TRBJ2-7 better, so the J call may be wrong. In germline, CDR1 is MDHEN, CDR2 SYDVKM. There are 15 residues in the CDR3.

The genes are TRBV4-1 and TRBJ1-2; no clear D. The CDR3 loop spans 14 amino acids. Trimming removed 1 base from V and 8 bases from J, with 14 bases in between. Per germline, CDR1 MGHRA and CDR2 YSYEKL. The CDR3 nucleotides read TGCGCCAGCAGCCAAGGCTCGGATTTGTGGGGCTACACCTTC. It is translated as CASSQGSDLWGYTF.

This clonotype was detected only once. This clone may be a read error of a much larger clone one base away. The CDR3 loop is CANSLQGPGKNIQYF. In DNA form, the CDR3 reads TGTGCCAACAGCTTACAAGGGCCGGGTAAAAACATTCAGTACTTC. The chain couples TRBV7-3 to TRBJ2-4; D call uncertain. The CDR3 contains 15 residues. Germline CDR1 and CDR2: SGHTA and FQGTGA.

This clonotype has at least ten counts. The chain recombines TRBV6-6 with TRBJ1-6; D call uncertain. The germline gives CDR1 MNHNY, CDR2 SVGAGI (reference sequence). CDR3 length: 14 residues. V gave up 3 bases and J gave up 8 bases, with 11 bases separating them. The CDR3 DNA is TGTGCCAGCAGTTATGGCGGTGAGGATTCACCCCTCCACTTT. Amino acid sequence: CASSYGGEDSPLHF.

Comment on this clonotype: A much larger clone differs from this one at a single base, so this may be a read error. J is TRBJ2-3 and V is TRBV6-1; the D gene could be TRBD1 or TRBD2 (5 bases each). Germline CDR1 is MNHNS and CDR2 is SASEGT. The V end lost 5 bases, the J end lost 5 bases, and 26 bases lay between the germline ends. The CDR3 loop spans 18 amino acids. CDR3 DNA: TGTGCCAGCAGTCCACTCCCGGGACCTTCCTCTAGAGGAGATACGCAGTATTTT. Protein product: CASSPLPGPSSRGDTQYF.

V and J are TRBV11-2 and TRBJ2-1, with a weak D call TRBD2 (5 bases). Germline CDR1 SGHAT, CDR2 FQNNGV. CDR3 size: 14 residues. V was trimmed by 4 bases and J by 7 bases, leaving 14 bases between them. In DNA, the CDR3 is TGTGCCAGCAGCTCTCATGAGACGGGGAATGAGCAGTTCTTC. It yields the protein CASSSHETGNEQFF.